This TCR beta chain was documented in a study of cytomegalovirus exposure and HLA in healthy donors. Concerning this clone itself: Its antigen is unidentified.

The PCR made use of 60 Vbeta and 13 Jbeta primers. The data were produced by immunoSEQ multiplex PCR, yet TCRdb's version contains in-frame clones alone and is incomplete. Of some 190,000 clones listed, around 87% are singletons. Overall study findings and caveats: Later on, a genetic analysis was performed. It linked a missense variant in DCLRE1C with V- and J-gene trimming of TCR beta. A previous analysis found most TCR beta V segments productive roughly 87% or roughly 30% of the time.

The CDR3 runs to 13 residues. V gave up 3 bases and J gave up 8 bases, with 12 bases separating them. CDR1 is SGHRS and CDR2 is YFSETQ in the germline V gene. This sequence originates from a woman between 18 and 29 years old in good health and CMV-seronegative. Sequencing was done on a sample of PBMCs. This sequence joins TRBV5-1 and TRBJ2-1; TRBD2 is a possible D gene (5 bases). Here the CDR3 reads CASSWGERDEQFF. CDR3 nucleotides: TGCGCCAGCAGCTGGGGTGAGAGGGATGAGCAGTTCTTC.